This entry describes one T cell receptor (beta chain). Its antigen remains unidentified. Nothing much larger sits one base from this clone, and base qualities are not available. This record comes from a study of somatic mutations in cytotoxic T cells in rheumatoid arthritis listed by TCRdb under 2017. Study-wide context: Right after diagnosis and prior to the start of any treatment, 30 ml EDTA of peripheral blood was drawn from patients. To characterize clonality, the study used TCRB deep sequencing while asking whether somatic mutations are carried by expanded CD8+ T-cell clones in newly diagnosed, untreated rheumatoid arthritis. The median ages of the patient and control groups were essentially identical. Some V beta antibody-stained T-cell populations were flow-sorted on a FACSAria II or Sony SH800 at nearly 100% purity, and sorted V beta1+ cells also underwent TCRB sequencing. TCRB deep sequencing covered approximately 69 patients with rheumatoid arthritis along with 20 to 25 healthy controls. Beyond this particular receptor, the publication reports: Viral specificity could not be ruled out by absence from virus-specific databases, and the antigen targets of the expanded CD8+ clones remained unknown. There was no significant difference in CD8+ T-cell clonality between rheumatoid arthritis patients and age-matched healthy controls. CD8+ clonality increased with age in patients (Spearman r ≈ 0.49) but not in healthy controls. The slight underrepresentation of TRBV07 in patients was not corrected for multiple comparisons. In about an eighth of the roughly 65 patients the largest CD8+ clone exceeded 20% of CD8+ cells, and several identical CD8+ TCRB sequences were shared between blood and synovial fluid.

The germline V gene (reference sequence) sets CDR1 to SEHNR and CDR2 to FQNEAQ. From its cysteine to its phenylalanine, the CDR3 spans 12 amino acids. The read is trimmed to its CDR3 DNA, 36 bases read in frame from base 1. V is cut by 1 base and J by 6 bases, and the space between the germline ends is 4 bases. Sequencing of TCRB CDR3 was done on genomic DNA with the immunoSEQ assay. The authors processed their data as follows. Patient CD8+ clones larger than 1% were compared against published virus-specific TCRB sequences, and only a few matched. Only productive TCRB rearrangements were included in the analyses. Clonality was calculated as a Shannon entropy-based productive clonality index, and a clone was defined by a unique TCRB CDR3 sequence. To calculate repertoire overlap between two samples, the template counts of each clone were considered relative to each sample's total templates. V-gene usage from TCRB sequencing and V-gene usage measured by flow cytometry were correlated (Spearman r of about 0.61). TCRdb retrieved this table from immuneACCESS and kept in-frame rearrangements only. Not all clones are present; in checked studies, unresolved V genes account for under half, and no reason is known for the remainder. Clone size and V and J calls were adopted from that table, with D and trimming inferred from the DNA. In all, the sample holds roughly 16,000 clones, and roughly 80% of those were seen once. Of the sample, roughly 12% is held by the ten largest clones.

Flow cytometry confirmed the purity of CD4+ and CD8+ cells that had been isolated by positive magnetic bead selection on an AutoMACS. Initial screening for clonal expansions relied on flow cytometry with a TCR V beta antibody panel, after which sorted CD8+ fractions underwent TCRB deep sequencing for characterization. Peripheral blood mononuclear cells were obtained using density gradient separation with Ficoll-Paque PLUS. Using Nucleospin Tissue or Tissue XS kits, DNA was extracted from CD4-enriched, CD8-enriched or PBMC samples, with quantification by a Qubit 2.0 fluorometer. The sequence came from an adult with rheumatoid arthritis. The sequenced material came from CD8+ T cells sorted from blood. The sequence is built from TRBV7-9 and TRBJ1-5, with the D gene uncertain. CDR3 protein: CASSLGSQPQHF. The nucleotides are TGTGCCAGCAGCTTAGGGTCTCAGCCCCAGCATTTT. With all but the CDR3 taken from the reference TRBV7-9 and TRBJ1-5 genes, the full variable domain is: DTGVSQNPRHKITKRGQNVTFRCDPISEHNRLYWYRQTLGQGPEFLTYFQNEAQLEKSRLLSDRFSAERPKGSFSTLEIQRTEQGDSAMYLCASSLGSQPQHFGDGTRLSIL.